This record concerns one T cell receptor (beta chain) sequence. The CDR3 is 10 residues long. CDR1 and CDR2 from the germline V gene are MNHEY and SVGEGT. V lost 4 bases and J lost 8, with 5 bases in between. This record belongs to a study of blood T cell repertoires in COVID-19. At the level of the study: Samples came from the United States, Italy and Spain, spanning acute and convalescent COVID-19. PBMCs, B-cell-depleted T cells, or T cells were the source of the cDNA or gDNA that made up the material.

Assay used: immunoSEQ multiplex PCR; TCRdb lists only in-frame clones, some missing. The sample carries tens of thousands of clones, approximately 80% recorded once. Sequencing was performed on peripheral blood. The receptor's source is an older woman with acute or convalescent COVID-19. V and J are TRBV6-2 or TRBV6-3 and TRBJ1-2; no definite D call. DNA for the CDR3: TGTGCCAGCAGTTTCCCAGGCTACACCTTC. Translation gives CASSFPGYTF.